This T cell receptor (beta chain) was profiled in a study of cytomegalovirus exposure and HLA in healthy donors (dated by TCRdb to 2015 to 2018). Describing the broader study: An earlier analysis of about 560 of the donors reported 276 Gb of sequence data and around 110 million unique TCR beta sequences obtained from around 170 million T cells. An early release that covered about 600 HLA-typed donors contained approximately 320 gigabases of sequencing data and tens of millions of unique TCR sequences. The genetic ancestry cluster associated with self-reported Caucasian donors included around four fifths of the approximately 400 genotyped donors. The study aimed to test whether signatures of past pathogen exposure could be identified by cataloging public T cell receptors. Using immunosequencing, the study profiled T cell repertoires from 666 subjects and related those repertoires to cytomegalovirus serostatus. Besides the first cohort of 666 subjects, a separate validation cohort made up of over 95 different subjects was used. To predict cytomegalovirus infection status, the study combined high-throughput TCR immunosequencing, statistical association of individual TCRs with disease status, and machine learning. A later analysis re-examined previously published TCR beta repertoires from about 670 donors and added high-resolution HLA genotyping to investigate patterns of TCR occurrence. Rather than using new phenotypic data, the later analysis identified candidate immune exposures from TCR beta sequences and from how often those sequences occurred across donors. To decide whether each TCR beta V gene segment behaved as functional or pseudogenic, an earlier analysis of some 540 of the donors relied on high-throughput TCR beta sequencing. Donor age, sex, ethnicity and CMV serostatus were compiled alongside the repertoire data. A later genetic analysis took genome-wide SNP genotypes for about three fifths of the roughly 670 donors and used that subset as a discovery cohort. Every discovery cohort repertoire had been produced on one sequencing platform. Both class I and class II loci were covered by HLA typing, at four-digit resolution. Typing coverage varied by locus: about 620-640 donors for A, B, C, DRB1 and DQB1; 522 for DQA1; 600 to 610 for DPA1; fewer than 480 for DPB1. Because of strong linkage in the cohort, five DR-DQ haplotypes were treated as single units for association and clustering. Among 300 to 450 genotyped donors of the cohort, an average of around 240,000 unique TCR beta nucleotide sequences were sequenced per donor, roughly 20% of them non-productive. General conclusions and limits of the study: Correlated functional status among segregating V segments might be attributable to linkage disequilibrium, but an unknown experimental factor could not be ruled out. According to a later analysis, parvovirus B19, influenza, CMV and Epstein-Barr virus appeared linked to several top co-occurrence clusters. Some IMGT-functional V segments, including TRBV6-2 and TRBV6-3, could not be distinguished by the 87-base-pair reads and were therefore excluded. The cohort was sequenced for TCR beta chains only, and without alpha or paired-chain data the features that could be detected were limited. Specific HLA alleles were associated with around 18,000 TCR beta sequences at a false discovery rate of 0.05 in a later analysis. Most TCR sequences were observed very rarely across donors, whereas some public TCRs were present in many individuals. A cluster of highly shared sequence variants was judged likely to be a technical artifact of the sequencing pipeline. In both the original and validation cohorts, the classifier was reported to diagnose cytomegalovirus status with high specificity and sensitivity. The study listed approximately 160 TCR beta chains as associated with cytomegalovirus. The presence/absence analyses assumed that sequencing depth was roughly uniform across donors, and that assumption may not be true. The only immune exposure information available for the cohort was CMV serostatus. About 17 rarely observed V segments, including chromosome 9 orphons, were excluded from the earlier analysis of approximately 500 of the donors because counts were too low. In a later analysis, HLA-associated TCR beta chains were found to be more clonally expanded and to have lower generation probabilities than equally common non-associated chains. A further reported finding was that TCR beta sequences accurately predicted the HLA-A and HLA-B alleles for most subjects in the first cohort. Because HLA typing was unavailable for some donors at each locus, only the typed subset was used in association tests. In an earlier analysis of fewer than 700 of the donors, most TCR beta V segments appeared in productive rearrangements about 90% or about 30% of the time, broadly matching IMGT annotations. The authors suggested that the approach could potentially be generalized to other disease states and immunological phenotypes. In a later analysis, the rate of TCR association differed among HLA loci, with DRB1 alleles having the most associated TCRs and HLA-C alleles having the fewest. In a later genetic analysis, fewer N-insertions in productive TCRs were reported among donors in an Asian-associated ancestry cluster than the 666-donor mean. V-gene and J-gene trimming of TCR beta chains was associated with a missense DCLRE1C variant in a later genetic analysis, and the association was replicated in an independent cohort. When HLA alleles, especially DR and DQ, strongly co-occurred, attributing TCR associations to individual alleles was difficult. According to a later analysis, most CMV-associated TCR beta chains appeared to be HLA-restricted, and the HLA associations seemed to be driven largely by CMV exposure. In vitro tests confirmed that a few of the cytomegalovirus-associated TCR beta chains recognize cytomegalovirus antigens.

In the case of this clone: Its antigen is not yet known. One base away there is no much larger clone; base qualities are not given.

Library construction relied on the immunoSEQ multiplex PCR assay. For the multiplex PCR, a mixture combining 60 forward primers for TCR Vbeta segments and 13 reverse primers for TCR Jbeta segments was used. The CDR3 region of rearranged TCR beta genes was amplified from genomic DNA with a multiplex PCR assay. On the Illumina HiSeq System, the amplified TCR beta libraries were sequenced as 87-base-pair reads. The published analysis was carried out like this. Across the roughly 700 repertoires, a later analysis counted some 81 million unique TCR beta chains, some 11 million of which were shared by at least two donors. Raw reads were error-corrected and collapsed into unique sequences by a nearest-neighbor algorithm in which closely related sequences were merged to remove PCR and sequencing errors. Alignment of CDR3 sequences to IMGT reference sequences was used to assign V, D and J gene segments. For a sequence to be retained, at least a six-nucleotide match to both a V gene segment and a J gene segment was required. A rearrangement counted as productive if the CDR3 had no stop codons and remained in frame with V and J, and every other rearrangement counted as non-productive. Following IMGT convention, CDR3 was defined as the stretch from the second conserved V-encoded cysteine up to the conserved J-encoded phenylalanine. Sequences without an unambiguous match to a single V gene segment were excluded from the earlier analysis of over 500 of the donors. In an earlier analysis of 450 to 750 of the donors, a V segment was called functional when productive rearrangements were above 56.7%, and segregating when the standard deviation between donors exceeded 5%. A statistical classification framework was developed to diagnose cytomegalovirus status using the catalog of TCR beta chain sequences. A later analysis assigned V and J genes by comparing TCR nucleotide sequences with IMGT/GENE-DB human TR gene sequences. A later analysis assigned CDR3 sequences and most-parsimonious VDJ recombination scenarios with the TCRdist pipeline. A later analysis defined each TCR beta chain by its CDR3 amino acid sequence plus V-gene family, and excluded reads lacking a unique V-gene family. As a way to deal with suspected cross-contamination and a sequencing artifact, a later analysis dropped more than 500 nucleotide sequences that were highly shared and had low generation probability. For each public chain, a later analysis derived a clonal expansion index from normalized ranks of inferred template counts within each repertoire. A later analysis computed generation probabilities with a VDJ recombination model fitted to out-of-frame rearrangements, and checked the results against IGoR. In a later analysis, TCR-TCR, TCR-HLA and TCR-CMV co-occurrence was scored with hypergeometric tests, and a repertoire-size bias correction was applied to TCR pairs. In a later analysis, false discovery rates were estimated by permuting HLA or CMV assignments 20 times. In a later analysis, co-occurring TCRs were grouped using DBSCAN, and TCRdist sequence similarity was added for clustering within HLA-allele-positive subsets. For co-occurrence clustering, repertoires with fewer than 30,000 or more than 120,000 public chains were excluded, along with about five repertoires with anomalous nucleotide sharing. TCRdb retrieved this table from immuneACCESS and kept in-frame rearrangements only. Not all clones are present; in checked studies, unresolved V genes account for under half, and no reason is known for the remainder. The V and J calls and the clone size are those of that table, but D and trimming were determined from the DNA. This sample lists around 150,000 clones; around 79% were detected once. The leading ten clones occupy about 1.8% of the sample.

The cohort consisted of 600 to 700 healthy bone marrow donors. At the time of sampling, all cohort members were nominally healthy, though unrecorded immune exposures were likely present. The donor was CMV seronegative and belonged to the group of approximately 320 seronegative cohort members. Each donor provided a peripheral blood sample, and peripheral blood mononuclear cells were used for TCR beta sequencing. The Qiagen DNeasy Blood Extraction Kit was used to extract genomic DNA from the blood cell samples. Trimming removed 5 bases from V and 3 bases from J, leaving 8 bases between the germline ends. The germline V gene (reference sequence) specifies LNHDA as CDR1 and SQIVND as CDR2. Measured from the cysteine to the phenylalanine, the CDR3 is 13 residues long. Just CDR3 DNA is preserved here, 39 bases in frame from base 1.

This TCR derives from a woman aged 25-40 years in good health and CMV-seronegative. The V gene is TRBV19 and the J gene is TRBJ1-3; the D gene is perhaps TRBD1, from 5 matching bases. Sequenced input: PBMCs. The bases are TGTGCCAGTAGTCTAACAGGTGGAAACACCATATATTTT. This yields the protein CASSLTGGNTIYF. Reference TRBV19 and TRBJ1-3 proteins supply the regions before and after the CDR3; the full variable domain is: DGGITQSPKYLFRKEGQNVTLSCEQNLNHDAMYWYRQDPGQGLRLIYYSQIVNDFQKGDIAEGYSVSREKKESFPLTVTSAQKNPTAFYLCASSLTGGNTIYFGEGSWLTVV.